The clone carrying this T cell receptor beta chain has only one observation. Trimming removed 4 bases from V and 0 bases from J; junction bases left unmatched: 11. Per germline, CDR1 SEHNR and CDR2 FQNEAQ (reference sequence). This CDR3 is built from 19 residues. The sample originates from a study of blood T cell repertoires in COVID-19. Study overall: There were acute and convalescent COVID-19 samples, and they came from the United States, Italy and Spain.

In the original workflow: Reference gene primer amplification in the assay estimated nucleated cell counts. The repertoire was sequenced with immunoSEQ multiplex PCR; TCRdb's copy has only in-frame clones and lacks some. V and J calls plus clone size are reproduced from that table; the DNA served to infer D and trimming. The table has 180,000 or so clones, around four fifths seen once. All enrollees were roughly 18 to 89 years old and from around 25 US areas. Recovery among Cohort 3 donors was established by two negative PCRs, clearance, or symptom resolution. This clonotype was sampled from a woman between 55 and 75 years old who had recovered from COVID-19. The chain joins TRBV7-9 to TRBJ2-6, with TRBD2 matching over 8 bases. The sample comprised PBMCs or T cells enriched from blood (not recorded which). For the CDR3, the DNA is TGTGCCAGCAGCTACCCCACTAGCGGAGCAAACTCTGGGGCCAACGTCCTGACTTTC. Translated: CASSYPTSGANSGANVLTF.